This T cell receptor beta chain appears in the sequencing data of a study of blood T cells in healthy people across ages. Study-level findings and limits: More naive CD4+ cells and higher diversity were found in long-lived than in aged donors.

A sample-barcoded 5' primer and a J-beta primer mix were used in a second PCR of about 7 to 12 cycles. TCRdb passed the 5' RACE reads through MiXCR, listing each CDR3 protein once. The sample yields about 780,000 distinct CDR3 sequences, around 50% seen once. Note on this clonotype: What it binds is not known.

V was clipped by 1 base and J by 2 bases; unmatched bases: 8. The CDR3 has 15 amino acids. Looked up from germline, CDR1 is DFQATT and CDR2 is SNEGSKA (reference sequence). The clonotype comes from a man at least 80 years old in good health. The chain is built from TRBV20-1 and TRBJ2-7, with TRBD1 matching over 7 bases. The sample taken for sequencing was blood. Here the CDR3 reads CSARAADRSPYEQYF. The CDR3 DNA is TGCAGTGCTAGAGCCGCGGACAGGAGCCCCTACGAGCAGTACTTC.